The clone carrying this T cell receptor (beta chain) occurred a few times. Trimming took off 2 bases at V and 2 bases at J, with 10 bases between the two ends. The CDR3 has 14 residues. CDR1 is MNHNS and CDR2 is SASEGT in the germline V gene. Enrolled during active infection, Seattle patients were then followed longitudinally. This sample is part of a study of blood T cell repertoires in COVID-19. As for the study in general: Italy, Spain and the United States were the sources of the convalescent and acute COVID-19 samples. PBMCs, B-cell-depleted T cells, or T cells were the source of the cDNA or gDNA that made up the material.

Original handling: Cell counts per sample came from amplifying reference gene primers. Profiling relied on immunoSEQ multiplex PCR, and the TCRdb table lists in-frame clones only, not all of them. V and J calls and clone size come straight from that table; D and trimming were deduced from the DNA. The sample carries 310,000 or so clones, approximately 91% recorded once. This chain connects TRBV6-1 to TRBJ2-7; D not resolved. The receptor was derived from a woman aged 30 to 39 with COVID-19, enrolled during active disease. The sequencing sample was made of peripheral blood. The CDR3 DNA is TGTGCCAGCAGTGAAAGTGGCAGAACCTACGAGCAGTACTTC. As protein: CASSESGRTYEQYF.